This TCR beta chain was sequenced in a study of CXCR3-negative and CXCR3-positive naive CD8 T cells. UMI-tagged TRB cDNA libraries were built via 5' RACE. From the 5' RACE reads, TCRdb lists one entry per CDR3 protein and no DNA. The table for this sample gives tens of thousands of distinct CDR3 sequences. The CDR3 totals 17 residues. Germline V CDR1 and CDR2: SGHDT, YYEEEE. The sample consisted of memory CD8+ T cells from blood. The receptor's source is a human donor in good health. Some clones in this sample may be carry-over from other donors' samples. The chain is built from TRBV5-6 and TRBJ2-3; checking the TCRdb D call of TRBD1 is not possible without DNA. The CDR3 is CASSRRDREFGTDTQYF.